The clone carrying this T cell receptor beta chain was seen more than once but under ten times. The entry originates in a study of blood T cells in healthy people across ages. On the study more broadly: The template switching approach captured approximately one barcoded beta molecule for every two T cells.

Primed by a sample-barcoded 5' primer and a J-beta primer mix, a second PCR proceeded for 7 to 11 cycles. TCRdb re-called the 5' RACE reads through MiXCR, storing one row per CDR3 protein. The table shows 600,000 or so distinct CDR3 sequences, with around 48% occurring only once. Sequencing was carried out using blood. This receptor was identified in an elderly man in good health.

The CDR3 region is CASSPGLAGGPVADTQYF. In nucleotides, the CDR3 is TGTGCCAGCAGCCCCGGACTAGCGGGGGGGCCGGTAGCAGATACGCAGTATTTT. The V and J genes are TRBV7-3 and TRBJ2-3; TRBD2 matches at 15 bases. The CDR3 consists of 18 residues. The germline CDR1 and CDR2 sequences are SGHTA and FQGTGA. J gave up 4 bases and V 5 bases, and 10 bases lay outside the gene matches.